This T cell receptor (beta chain) was sequenced during a study of Graves' ophthalmopathy and Graves' hyperthyroidism. General study results and limits: In separating ophthalmopathy from stable hyperthyroidism, a 13-signature model achieved approximately 91% sensitivity and around 80% specificity.

In this cohort, patients with other autoimmune diseases, uncontrolled infections, pregnancy or lactation were excluded. A diagnosis was made from clinical symptoms together with serum thyroxine, TRAb, thyroid ultrasound and orbital computed tomography. Fresh peripheral blood, about 9.3 ml, was the PBMC source. Trimming removed 1 base at V and 0 bases at J, with 9 bases between. Germline assignment: CDR1 GTSNPN and CDR2 SVGIG (reference sequence). There are 15 residues in the CDR3. CDR3 regions of TCR beta were amplified from RNA transcripts. After a first-round RT-PCR with HTBI primers, a second-round multiplex PCR was run. TCRdb independently ran MiXCR on the multiplex PCR reads; one entry per CDR3 protein. The sample includes approximately 500,000 distinct CDR3 sequences, around 15% of them seen just once. The sample holds a few counts of this clonotype. Its target is not known.

Sequenced input: blood. The chain recombines TRBV30 with TRBJ2-2; no clear D gene. This clonotype originated in a woman aged 25 to 39 with Graves' ophthalmopathy. The CDR3 region is CAWSEEPTNTGELFF. The CDR3 DNA reads as TGTGCCTGGAGTGAAGAGCCGACGAACACCGGGGAGCTGTTTTTT.